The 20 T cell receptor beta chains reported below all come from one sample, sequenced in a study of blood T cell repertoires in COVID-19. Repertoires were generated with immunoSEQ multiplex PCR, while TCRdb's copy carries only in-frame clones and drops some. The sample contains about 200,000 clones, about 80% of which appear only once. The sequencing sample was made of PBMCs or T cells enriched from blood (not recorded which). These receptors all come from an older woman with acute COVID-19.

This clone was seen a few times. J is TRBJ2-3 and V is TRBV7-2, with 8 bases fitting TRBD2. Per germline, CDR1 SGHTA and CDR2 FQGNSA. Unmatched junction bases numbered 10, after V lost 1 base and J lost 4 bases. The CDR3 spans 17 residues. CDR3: CASSLDWRGAKADTQYF. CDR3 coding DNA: TGTGCCAGCAGCTTAGACTGGCGGGGGGCCAAGGCAGATACGCAGTATTTT.

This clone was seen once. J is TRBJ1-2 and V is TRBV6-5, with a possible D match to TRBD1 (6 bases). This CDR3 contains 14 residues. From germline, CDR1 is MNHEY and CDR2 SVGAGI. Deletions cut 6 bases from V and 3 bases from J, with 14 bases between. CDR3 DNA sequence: TGTGCCAGCAGCACACAGGGAAGGTACTATGGCTACACCTTC. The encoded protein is CASSTQGRYYGYTF.

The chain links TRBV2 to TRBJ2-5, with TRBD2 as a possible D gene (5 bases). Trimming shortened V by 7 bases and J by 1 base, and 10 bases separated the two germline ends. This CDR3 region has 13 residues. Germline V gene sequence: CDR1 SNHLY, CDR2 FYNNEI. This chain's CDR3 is CASIGVFQETQYF. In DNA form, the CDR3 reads TGTGCCAGCATCGGGGTCTTCCAAGAGACCCAGTACTTC.

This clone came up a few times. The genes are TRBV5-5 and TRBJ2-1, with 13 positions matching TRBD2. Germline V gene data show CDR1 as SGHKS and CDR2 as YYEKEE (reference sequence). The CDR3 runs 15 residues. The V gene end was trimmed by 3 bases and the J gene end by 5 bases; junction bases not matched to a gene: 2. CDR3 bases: TGTGCCAGCAGCTGGGGGACTAGCGGGAACAATGAGCAGTTCTTC. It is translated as CASSWGTSGNNEQFF.

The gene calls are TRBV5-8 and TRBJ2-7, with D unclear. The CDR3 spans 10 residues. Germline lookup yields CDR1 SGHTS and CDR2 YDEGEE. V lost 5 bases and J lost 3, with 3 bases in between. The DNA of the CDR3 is TGTGCCAGCAGTCTCTACGAGCAGTACGTC. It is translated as CASSLYEQYV.

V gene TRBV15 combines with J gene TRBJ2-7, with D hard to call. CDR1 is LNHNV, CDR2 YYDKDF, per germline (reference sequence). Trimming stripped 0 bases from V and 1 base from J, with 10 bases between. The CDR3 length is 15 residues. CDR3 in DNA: TGTGCCACCAGCAGAGATCAGATACAGTCCTACGAGCAGTACTTC. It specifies CATSRDQIQSYEQYF.

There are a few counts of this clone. The chain's CDR3 is CAISDSFRDGNQPQHF. The CDR3 coding sequence is TGTGCCATCAGTGACAGCTTCAGGGATGGCAATCAGCCCCAGCATTTT. The chain employs TRBV10-3 and TRBJ1-5; a weak D match, TRBD1 (5 bases). The CDR3 spans 16 residues. Trimming took 3 bases from V and 2 from J, leaving 14 bases between them. Germline V gene lookup returns CDR1 ENHRY and CDR2 SYGVKD.

The CDR3 DNA sequence: TGTGCCAGCAGCCTACCACGGACAGGATTGAACACTGAAGCTTTCTTT. It translates to CASSLPRTGLNTEAFF. V is TRBV3-1 (or the pseudogene TRBV3-2) and J is TRBJ1-1; TRBD1 aligns across 7 bases. CDR1 is LGHDT, CDR2 YNNKEL, per germline (reference sequence). V shed 4 bases, J shed 0 bases, and the junction held 8 bases outside the gene matches. The CDR3 consists of 16 residues.

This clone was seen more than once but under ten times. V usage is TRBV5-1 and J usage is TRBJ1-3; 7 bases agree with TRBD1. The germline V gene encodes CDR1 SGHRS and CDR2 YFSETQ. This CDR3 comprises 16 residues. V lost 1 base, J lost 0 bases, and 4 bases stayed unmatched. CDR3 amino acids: CASSLSGGISGNTIYF. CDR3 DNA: TGCGCCAGCAGCTTGTCAGGGGGAATCTCTGGAAACACCATATATTTT. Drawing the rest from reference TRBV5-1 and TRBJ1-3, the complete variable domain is KAGVTQTPRYLIKTRGQQVTLSCSPISGHRSVSWYQQTPGQGLQFLFEYFSETQRNKGNFPGRFSGRQFSNSRSEMNVSTLELGDSALYLCASSLSGGISGNTIYFGEGSWLTVV.

CDR3 DNA: TGTGCCGCGGGAGGTTTCTACAATGAGCAGTTCTTC. It specifies CAAGGFYNEQFF. The chain combines TRBV19 with TRBJ2-1; 8 bases are a match to TRBD2. V was clipped by 11 bases and J by 3 bases; unmatched bases: 3. This CDR3 has 12 amino acids. Germline CDR1 and CDR2: LNHDA and SQIVND (reference sequence).

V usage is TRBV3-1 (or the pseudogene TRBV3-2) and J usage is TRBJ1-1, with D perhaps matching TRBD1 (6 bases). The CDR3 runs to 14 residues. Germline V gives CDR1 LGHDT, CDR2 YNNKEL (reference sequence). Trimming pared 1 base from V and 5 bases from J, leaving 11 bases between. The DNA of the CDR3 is TGTGCCAGCAGCCAAGCGGGGGGGCATACTGAAGCTTTCTTT. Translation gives CASSQAGGHTEAFF.

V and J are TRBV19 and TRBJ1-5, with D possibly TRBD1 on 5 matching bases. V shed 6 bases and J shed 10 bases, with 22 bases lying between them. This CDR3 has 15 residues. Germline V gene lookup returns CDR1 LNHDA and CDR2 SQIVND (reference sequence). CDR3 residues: CASRAWRGEARPQHF. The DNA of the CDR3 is TGTGCCAGTAGGGCCTGGCGGGGCGAAGCCCGTCCCCAGCATTTT.

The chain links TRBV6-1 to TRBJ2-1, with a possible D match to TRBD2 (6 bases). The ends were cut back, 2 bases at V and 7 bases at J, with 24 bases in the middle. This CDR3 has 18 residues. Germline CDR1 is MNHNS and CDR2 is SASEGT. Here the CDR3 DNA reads TGTGCCAGCAGTGAATTGGGTCGGGAGACAGTAGTTGATAATGAGCAGTTCTTC. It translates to CASSELGRETVVDNEQFF.

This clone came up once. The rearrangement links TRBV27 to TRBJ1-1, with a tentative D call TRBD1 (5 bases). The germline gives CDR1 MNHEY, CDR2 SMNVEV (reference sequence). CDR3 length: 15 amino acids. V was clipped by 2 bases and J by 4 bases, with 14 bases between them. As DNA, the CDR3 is TGTGCCAGCAGTTTACGCTCGGGGGATCGCACTGAAGCTTTCTTT. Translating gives CASSLRSGDRTEAFF.

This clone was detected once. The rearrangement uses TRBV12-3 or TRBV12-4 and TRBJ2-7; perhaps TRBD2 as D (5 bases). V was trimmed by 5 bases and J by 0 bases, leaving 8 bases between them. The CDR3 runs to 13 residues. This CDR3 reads CASSGDYSYEQYV. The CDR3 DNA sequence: TGTGCCAGCAGTGGCGACTACTCCTACGAGCAGTACGTC.

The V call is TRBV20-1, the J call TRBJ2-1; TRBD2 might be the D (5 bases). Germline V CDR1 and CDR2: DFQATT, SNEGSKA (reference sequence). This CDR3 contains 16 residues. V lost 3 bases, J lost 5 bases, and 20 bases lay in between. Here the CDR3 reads CSASSLVEGTDNEQFF. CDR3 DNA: TGCAGTGCTAGTTCACTTGTAGAGGGTACCGACAATGAGCAGTTCTTC.

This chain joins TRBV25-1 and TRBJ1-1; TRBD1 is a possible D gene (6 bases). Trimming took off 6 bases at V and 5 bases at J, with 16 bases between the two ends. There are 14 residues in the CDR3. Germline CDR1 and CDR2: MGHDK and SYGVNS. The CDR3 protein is CASSQQAGVTEAFF. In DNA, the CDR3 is TGTGCCAGCAGCCAACAGGCAGGGGTAACTGAAGCTTTCTTT.

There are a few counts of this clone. CDR3 in amino acids: CASSSADSVGGYTF. CDR3 bases: TGTGCCAGCAGTTCCGCGGACAGCGTGGGGGGCTACACCTTC. The chain carries TRBV28 and TRBJ1-2; D may be TRBD1 (6 bases). The CDR3 has 14 amino acids. Germline CDR1 is MDHEN and CDR2 is SYDVKM. The germline V and J ends were trimmed by 4 bases and 8 bases, with 17 bases remaining between them.

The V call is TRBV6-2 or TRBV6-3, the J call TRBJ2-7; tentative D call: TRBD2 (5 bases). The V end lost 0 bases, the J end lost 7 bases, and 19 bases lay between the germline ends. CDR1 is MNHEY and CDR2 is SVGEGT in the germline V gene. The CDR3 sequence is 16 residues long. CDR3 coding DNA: TGTGCCAGCAGTTACTCGACGGGGAACATTATGGGGGAGCAGTACGTC. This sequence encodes CASSYSTGNIMGEQYV.

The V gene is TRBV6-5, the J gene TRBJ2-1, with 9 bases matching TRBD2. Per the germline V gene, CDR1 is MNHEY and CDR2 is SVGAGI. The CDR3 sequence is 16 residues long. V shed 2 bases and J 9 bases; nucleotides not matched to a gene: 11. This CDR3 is CASSYSLGGGAFEQFF. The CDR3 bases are TGTGCCAGCAGTTACAGCTTAGGCGGGGGGGCCTTTGAGCAGTTCTTC.